This T cell receptor beta chain comes out of a study of blood T cell repertoires in COVID-19. Germline trimming cut 5 bases from V and 5 bases from J; bases unmatched to any gene: 7. There are 14 residues in the CDR3. Germline values: CDR1 SGHTA, CDR2 FQGTGA. As originally analysed: Reference gene primer amplification gave estimated nucleated cell counts. The table came from immunoSEQ multiplex PCR; TCRdb's copy has only in-frame clones and leaves some out. The V and J calls and clone size were taken over from that table, and D and trimming were inferred from the DNA. The sample gives 130,000 or so clones, roughly 90% of which show up once; about 2.1% is in the top ten.

Sequences were obtained from peripheral blood. This chain joins TRBV7-3 and TRBJ2-5, with TRBD2 matching over 8 bases. The sequence was collected from a man in his 70s with active COVID-19. The CDR3 protein is CASSTGLAGETQYF. The CDR3 nucleotides are TGTGCCAGCAGCACCGGACTAGCCGGTGAGACCCAGTACTTC.